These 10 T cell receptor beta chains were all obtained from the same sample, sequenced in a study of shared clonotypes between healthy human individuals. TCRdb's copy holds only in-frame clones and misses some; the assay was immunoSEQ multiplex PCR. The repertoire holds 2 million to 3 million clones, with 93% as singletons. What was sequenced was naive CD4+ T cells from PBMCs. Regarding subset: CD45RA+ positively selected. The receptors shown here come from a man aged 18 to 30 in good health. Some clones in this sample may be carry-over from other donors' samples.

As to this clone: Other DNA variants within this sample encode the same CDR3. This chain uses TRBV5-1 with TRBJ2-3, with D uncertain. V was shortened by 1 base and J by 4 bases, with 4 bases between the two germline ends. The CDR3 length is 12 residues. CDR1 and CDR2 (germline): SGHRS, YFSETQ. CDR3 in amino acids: CASSLTADTQYF. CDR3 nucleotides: TGCGCCAGCAGCTTGACAGCAGATACGCAGTATTTT.

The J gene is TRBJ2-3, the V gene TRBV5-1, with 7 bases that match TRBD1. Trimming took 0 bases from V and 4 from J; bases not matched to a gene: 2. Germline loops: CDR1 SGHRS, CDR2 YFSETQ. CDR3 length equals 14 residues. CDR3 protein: CASSLVGQSDTQYF. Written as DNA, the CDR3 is TGCGCCAGCAGCTTGGTGGGACAGTCAGATACGCAGTATTTT.

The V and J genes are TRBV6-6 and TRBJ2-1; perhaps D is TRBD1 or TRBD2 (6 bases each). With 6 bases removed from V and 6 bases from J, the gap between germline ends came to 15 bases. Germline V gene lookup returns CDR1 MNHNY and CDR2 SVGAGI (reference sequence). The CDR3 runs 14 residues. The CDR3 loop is CASSTLGGGNEQFF. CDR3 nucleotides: TGTGCCAGCAGCACCTTGGGGGGCGGCAATGAGCAGTTCTTC.

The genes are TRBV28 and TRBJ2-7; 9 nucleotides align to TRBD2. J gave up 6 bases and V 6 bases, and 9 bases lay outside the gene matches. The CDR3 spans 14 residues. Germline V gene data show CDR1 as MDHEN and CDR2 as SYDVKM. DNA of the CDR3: TGTGCCAGCAGGGAAGCGGGAGGCACATTCGAGCAGTACTTC. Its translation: CASREAGGTFEQYF.

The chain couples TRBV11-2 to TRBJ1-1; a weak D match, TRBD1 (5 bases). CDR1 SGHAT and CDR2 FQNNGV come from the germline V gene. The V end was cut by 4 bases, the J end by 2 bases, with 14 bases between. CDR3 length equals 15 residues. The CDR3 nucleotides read TGTGCCAGCAGCTCCCCCCGGGGGAAAAACACTGAAGCTTTCTTT. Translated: CASSSPRGKNTEAFF. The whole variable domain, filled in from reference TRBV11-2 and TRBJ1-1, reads EAGVAQSPRYKIIEKRQSVAFWCNPISGHATLYWYQQILGQGPKLLIQFQNNGVVDDSQLPKDRFSAERLKGVDSTLKIQPAKLEDSAVYLCASSSPRGKNTEAFFGQGTRLTVV.

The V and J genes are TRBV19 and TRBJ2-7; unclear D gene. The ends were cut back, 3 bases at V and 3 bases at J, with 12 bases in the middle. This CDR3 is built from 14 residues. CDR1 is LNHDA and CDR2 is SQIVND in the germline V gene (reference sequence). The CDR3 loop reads CASSISVLVYEQYF. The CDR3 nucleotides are TGTGCCAGTAGTATTTCGGTATTGGTCTACGAGCAGTACTTC. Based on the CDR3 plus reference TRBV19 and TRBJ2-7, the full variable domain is DGGITQSPKYLFRKEGQNVTLSCEQNLNHDAMYWYRQDPGQGLRLIYYSQIVNDFQKGDIAEGYSVSREKKESFPLTVTSAQKNPTAFYLCASSISVLVYEQYFGPGTRLTVT.

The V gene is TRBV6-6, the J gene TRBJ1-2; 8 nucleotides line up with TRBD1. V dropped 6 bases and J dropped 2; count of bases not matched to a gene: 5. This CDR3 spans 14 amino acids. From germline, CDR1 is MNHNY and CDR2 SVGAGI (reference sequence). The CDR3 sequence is CASSGQGTNYGYTF. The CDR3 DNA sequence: TGTGCCAGCAGCGGACAGGGTACGAACTATGGCTACACCTTC.

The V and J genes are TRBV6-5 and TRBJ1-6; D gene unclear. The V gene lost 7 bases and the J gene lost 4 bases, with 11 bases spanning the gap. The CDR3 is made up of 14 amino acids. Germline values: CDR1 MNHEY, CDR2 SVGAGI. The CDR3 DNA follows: TGTGCCAGCACGCGGGCTCGGTATAATTCACCCCTCCACTTT. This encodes CASTRARYNSPLHF.

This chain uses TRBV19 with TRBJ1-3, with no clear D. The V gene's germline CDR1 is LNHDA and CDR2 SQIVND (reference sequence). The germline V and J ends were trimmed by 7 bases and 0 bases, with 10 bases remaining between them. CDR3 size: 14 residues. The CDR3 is CASTERDSGNTIYF. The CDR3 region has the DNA TGTGCCAGTACTGAGCGAGACTCTGGAAACACCATATATTTT.

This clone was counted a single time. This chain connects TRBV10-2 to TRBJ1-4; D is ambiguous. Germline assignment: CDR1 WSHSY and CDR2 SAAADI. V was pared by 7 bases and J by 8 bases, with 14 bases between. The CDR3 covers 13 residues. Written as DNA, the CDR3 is TGCGCCAGCACCTTTACAGTCGGGGAAAAACTGTTTTTT. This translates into CASTFTVGEKLFF.